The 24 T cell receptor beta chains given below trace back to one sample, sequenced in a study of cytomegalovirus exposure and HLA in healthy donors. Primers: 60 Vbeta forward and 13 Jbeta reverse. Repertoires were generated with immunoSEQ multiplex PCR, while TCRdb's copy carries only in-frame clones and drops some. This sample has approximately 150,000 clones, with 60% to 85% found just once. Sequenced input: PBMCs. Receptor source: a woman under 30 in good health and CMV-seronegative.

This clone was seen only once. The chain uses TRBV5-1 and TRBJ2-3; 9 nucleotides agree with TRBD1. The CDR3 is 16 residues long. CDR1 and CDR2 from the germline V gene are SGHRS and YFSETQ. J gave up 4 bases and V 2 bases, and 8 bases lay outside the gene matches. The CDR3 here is CASSFYGTGPSDTQYF. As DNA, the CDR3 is TGCGCCAGCAGCTTTTATGGGACAGGGCCCTCAGATACGCAGTATTTT.

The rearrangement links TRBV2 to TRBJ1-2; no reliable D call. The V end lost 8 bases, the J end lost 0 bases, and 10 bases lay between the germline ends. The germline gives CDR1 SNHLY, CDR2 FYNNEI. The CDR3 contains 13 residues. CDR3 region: CASEAYSNYGYTF. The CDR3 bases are TGTGCCAGCGAGGCTTACTCTAACTATGGCTACACCTTC.

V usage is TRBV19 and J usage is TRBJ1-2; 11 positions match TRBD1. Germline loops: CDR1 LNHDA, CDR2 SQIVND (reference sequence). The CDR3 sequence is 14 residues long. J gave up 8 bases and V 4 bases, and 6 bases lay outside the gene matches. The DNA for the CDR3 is TGTGCCAGTAGTACCGGACAGGGGGCGGAAGGCTACACCTTC. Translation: CASSTGQGAEGYTF.

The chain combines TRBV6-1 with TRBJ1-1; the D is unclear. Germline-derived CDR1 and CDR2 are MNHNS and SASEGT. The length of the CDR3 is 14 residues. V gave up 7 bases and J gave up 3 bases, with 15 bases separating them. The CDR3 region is CASTLKPGDTEAFF. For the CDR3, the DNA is TGTGCCAGCACCCTGAAGCCCGGGGACACTGAAGCTTTCTTT.

CDR3 amino acids: CATLSNRNTEAFF. The CDR3 region has the DNA TGTGCCACCCTCTCCAACAGGAACACTGAAGCTTTCTTT. The chain has TRBV2 and TRBJ1-1, with unresolved D. Deletions cut 10 bases from V and 1 base from J, with 13 bases between. CDR3 length: 13 amino acids. Per the germline V gene, CDR1 is SNHLY and CDR2 is FYNNEI.

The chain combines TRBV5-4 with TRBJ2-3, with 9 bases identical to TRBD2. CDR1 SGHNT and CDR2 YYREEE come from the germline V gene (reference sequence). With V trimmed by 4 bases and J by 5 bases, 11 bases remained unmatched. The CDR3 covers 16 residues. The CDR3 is CASSRNAGGPGDTQYF. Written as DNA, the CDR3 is TGTGCCAGCAGCCGAAATGCGGGAGGGCCGGGAGATACGCAGTATTTT.

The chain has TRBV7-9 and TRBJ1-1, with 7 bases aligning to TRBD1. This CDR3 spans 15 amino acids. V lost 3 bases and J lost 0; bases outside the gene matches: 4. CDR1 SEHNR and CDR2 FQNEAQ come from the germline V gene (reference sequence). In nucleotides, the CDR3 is TGTGCCAGCAGCTTGTACAGGGGATTGAACACTGAAGCTTTCTTT. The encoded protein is CASSLYRGLNTEAFF.

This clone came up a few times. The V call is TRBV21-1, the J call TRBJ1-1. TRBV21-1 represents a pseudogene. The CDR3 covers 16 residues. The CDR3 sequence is CASSKLSGGMNTEAFF. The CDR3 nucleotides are TGTGCCAGCAGCAAACTGTCCGGGGGAATGAACACTGAAGCTTTCTTT.

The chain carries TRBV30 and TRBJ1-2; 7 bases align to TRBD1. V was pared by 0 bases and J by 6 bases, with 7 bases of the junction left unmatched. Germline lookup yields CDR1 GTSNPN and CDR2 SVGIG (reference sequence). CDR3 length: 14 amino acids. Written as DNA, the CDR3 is TGTGCCTGGAGTGTACAGGGGCTGGGCCATGGCTACACCTTC. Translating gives CAWSVQGLGHGYTF. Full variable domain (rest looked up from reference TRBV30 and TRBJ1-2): SQTIHQWPATLVQPVGSPLSLECTVEGTSNPNLYWYRQAAGRGLQLLFYSVGIGQISSEVPQNLSASRPQDRQFILSSKKLLLSDSGFYLCAWSVQGLGHGYTFGSGTRLTVV.

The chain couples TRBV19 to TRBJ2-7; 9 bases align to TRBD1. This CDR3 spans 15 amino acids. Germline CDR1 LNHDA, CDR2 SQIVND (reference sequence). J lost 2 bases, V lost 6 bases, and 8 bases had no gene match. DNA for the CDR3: TGTGCCAGTAGAAGCCGGGACAGGGAGGCCTACGAGCAGTACTTC. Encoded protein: CASRSRDREAYEQYF.

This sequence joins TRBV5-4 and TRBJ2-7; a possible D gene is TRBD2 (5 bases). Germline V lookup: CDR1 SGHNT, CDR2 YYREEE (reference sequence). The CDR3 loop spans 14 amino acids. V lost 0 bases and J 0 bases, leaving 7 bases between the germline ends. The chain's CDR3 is CASSLVGSSYEQYF. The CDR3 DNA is TGTGCCAGCAGCTTGGTGGGGAGCTCCTACGAGCAGTACTTC.

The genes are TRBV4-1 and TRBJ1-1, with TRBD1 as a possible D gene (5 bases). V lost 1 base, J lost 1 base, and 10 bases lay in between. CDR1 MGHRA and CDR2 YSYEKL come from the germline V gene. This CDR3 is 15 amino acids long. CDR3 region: CASSQGQLRNTEAFF. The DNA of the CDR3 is TGCGCCAGCAGCCAAGGACAGCTGAGGAACACTGAAGCTTTCTTT.

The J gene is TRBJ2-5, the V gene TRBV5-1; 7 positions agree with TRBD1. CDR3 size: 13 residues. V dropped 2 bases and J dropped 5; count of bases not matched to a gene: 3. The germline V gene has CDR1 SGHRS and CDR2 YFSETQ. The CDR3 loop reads CASSLDRDETQYF. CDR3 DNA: TGCGCCAGCAGCTTAGACAGGGATGAGACCCAGTACTTC.

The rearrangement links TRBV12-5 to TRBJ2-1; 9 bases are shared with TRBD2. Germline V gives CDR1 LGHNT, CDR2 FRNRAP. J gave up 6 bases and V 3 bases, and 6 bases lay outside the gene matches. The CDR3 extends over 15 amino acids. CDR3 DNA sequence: TGTGCTAGTGGTTTAGGCGGGAGGGGCCGCAATGAGCAGTTCTTC. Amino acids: CASGLGGRGRNEQFF.

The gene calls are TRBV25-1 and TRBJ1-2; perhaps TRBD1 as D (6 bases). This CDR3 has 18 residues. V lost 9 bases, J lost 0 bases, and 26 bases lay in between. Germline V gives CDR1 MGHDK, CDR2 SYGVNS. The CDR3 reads CASLGPGTRPESNYGYTF. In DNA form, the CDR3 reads TGTGCCAGTTTGGGGCCCGGGACACGTCCCGAGTCTAACTATGGCTACACCTTC.

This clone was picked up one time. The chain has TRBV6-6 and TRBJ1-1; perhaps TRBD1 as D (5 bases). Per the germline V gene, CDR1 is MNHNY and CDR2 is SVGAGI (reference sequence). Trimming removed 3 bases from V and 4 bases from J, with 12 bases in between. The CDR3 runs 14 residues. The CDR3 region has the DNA TGTGCCAGCAGTTATTCCCTGGGGGGCACTGAAGCTTTCTTT. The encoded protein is CASSYSLGGTEAFF.

CDR3 DNA sequence: TGTGCTAGTGGGCCAGGGGGCCCCGTGGAGACCCAGTACTTC. Translated: CASGPGGPVETQYF. The chain recombines TRBV12-5 with TRBJ2-5, with 8 bases that match TRBD1. Trimming removed 6 bases from V and 5 bases from J; junction bases left unmatched: 8. CDR3 length: 14 residues. In germline, CDR1 is LGHNT, CDR2 FRNRAP.

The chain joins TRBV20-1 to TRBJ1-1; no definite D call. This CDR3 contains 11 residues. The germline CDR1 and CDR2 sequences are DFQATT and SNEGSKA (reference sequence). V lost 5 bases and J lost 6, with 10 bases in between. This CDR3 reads CSAVWRAEAFF. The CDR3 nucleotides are TGCAGTGCTGTTTGGAGGGCTGAAGCTTTCTTT.

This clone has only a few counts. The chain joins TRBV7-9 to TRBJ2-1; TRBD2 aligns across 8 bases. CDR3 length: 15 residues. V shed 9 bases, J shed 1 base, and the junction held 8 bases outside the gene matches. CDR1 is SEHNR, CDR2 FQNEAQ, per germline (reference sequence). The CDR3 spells CASRTSGESYNEQFF. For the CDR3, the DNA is TGTGCCAGTCGAACTAGCGGTGAATCCTACAATGAGCAGTTCTTC.

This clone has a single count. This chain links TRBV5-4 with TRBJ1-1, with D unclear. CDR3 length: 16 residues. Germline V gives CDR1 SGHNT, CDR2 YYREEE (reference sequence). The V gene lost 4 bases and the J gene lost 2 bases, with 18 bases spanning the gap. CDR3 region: CASSATGKGANTEAFF. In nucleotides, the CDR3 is TGTGCCAGCAGCGCCACGGGGAAGGGTGCTAACACTGAAGCTTTCTTT. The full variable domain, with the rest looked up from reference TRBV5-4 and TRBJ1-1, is ETGVTQSPTHLIKTRGQQVTLRCSSQSGHNTVSWYQQALGQGPQFIFQYYREEENGRGNFPPRFSGLQFPNYSSELNVNALELDDSALYLCASSATGKGANTEAFFGQGTRLTVV.

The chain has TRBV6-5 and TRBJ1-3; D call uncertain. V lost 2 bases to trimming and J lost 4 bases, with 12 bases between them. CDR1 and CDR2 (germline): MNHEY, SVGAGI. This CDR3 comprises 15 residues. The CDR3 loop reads CASSYRRASGNTIYF. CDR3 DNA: TGTGCCAGCAGTTACCGGAGGGCGTCGGGAAACACCATATATTTT.

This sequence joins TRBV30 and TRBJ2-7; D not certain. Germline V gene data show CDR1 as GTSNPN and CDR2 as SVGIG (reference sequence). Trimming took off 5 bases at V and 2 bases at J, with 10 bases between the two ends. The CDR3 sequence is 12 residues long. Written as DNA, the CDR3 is TGTGCCTGGGCAGACAATCCCTACGAGCAGTACTTC. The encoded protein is CAWADNPYEQYF.

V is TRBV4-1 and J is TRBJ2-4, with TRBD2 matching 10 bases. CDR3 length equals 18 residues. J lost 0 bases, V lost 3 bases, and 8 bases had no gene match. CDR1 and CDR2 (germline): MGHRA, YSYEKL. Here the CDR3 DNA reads TGCGCCAGCAGCCAGACGACTAGCGGGCGCCGAGCCAAAAACATTCAGTACTTC. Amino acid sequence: CASSQTTSGRRAKNIQYF.

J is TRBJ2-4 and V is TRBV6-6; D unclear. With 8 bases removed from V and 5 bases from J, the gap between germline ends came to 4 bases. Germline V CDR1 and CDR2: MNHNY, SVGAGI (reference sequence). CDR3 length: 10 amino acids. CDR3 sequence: CASGENIQYF. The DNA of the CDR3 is TGTGCCAGCGGAGAAAACATTCAGTACTTC.